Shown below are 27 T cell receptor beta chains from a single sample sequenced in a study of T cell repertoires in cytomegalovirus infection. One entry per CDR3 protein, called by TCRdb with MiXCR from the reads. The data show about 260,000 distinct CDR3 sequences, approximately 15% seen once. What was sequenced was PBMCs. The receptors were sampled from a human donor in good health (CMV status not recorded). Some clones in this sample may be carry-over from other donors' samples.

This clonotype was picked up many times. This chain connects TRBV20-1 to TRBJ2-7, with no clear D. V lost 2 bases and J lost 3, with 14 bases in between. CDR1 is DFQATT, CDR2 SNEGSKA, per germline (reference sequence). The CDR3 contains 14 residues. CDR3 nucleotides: TGCAGTGCTAGACCCGGACGGAAGAACTACGAGCAGTACTTC. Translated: CSARPGRKNYEQYF.

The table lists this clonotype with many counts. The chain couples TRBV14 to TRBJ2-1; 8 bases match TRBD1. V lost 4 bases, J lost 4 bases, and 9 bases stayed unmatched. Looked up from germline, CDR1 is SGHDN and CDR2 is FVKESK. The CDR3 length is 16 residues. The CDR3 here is CASSPPGQGLYNEQFF. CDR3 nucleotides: TGTGCCAGCAGCCCTCCTGGACAGGGCCTTTACAATGAGCAGTTCTTC.

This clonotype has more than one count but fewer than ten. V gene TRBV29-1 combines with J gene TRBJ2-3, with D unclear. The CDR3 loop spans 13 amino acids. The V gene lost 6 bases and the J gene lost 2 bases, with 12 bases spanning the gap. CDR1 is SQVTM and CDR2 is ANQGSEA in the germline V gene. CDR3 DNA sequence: TGCAGCGTCCGGGCCCGGGCCACAGATACGCAGTATTTT. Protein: CSVRARATDTQYF.

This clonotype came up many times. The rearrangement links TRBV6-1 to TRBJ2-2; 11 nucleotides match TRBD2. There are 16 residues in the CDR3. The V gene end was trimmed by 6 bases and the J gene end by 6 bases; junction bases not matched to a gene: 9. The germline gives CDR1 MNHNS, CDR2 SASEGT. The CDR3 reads CASRGSGRAVAGELFF. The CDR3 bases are TGTGCCAGCAGGGGTAGCGGGAGGGCGGTTGCCGGGGAGCTGTTTTTT.

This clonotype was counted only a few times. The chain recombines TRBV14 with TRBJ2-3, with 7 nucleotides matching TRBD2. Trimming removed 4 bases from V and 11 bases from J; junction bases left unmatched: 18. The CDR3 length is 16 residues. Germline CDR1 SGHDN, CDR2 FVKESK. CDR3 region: CASSRNPRERREVQYF. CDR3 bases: TGTGCCAGCAGCCGGAACCCCCGGGAGCGACGGGAGGTGCAGTATTTT.

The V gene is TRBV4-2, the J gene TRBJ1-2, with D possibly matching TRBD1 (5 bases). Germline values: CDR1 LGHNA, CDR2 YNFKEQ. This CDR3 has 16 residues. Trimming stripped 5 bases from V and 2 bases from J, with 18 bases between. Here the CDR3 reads CASSFATGIPNYGYTF. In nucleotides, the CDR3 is TGTGCCAGCAGCTTCGCCACAGGTATCCCCAACTATGGCTACACCTTC.

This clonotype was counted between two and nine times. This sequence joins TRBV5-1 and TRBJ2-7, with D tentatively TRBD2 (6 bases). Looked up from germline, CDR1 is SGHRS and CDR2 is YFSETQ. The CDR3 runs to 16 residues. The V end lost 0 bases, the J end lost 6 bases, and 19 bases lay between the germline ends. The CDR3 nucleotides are TGCGCCAGCAGCTTGGAAGTTCGGAGGGGCTCGAGCGAGCAGTACTTC. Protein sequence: CASSLEVRRGSSEQYF.

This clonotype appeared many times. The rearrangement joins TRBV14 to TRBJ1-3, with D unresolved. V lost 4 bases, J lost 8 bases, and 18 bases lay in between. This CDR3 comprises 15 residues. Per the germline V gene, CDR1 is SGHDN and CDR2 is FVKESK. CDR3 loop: CASSRRPRTPDTIYF. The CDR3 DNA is TGTGCCAGCAGCCGCCGGCCTCGAACCCCAGACACCATATATTTT.

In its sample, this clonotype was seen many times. DNA for the CDR3: TGTGCCAGCAGGAGTCCTAACGACAGGGAGCAGTTCTTC. Translation: CASRSPNDREQFF. The chain links TRBV11-2 to TRBJ2-1; weak D call: TRBD1 (6 bases). V was cut by 6 bases and J by 10 bases, with 16 bases left in between. The CDR3 is 13 residues long. Germline V gene sequence: CDR1 SGHAT, CDR2 FQNNGV.

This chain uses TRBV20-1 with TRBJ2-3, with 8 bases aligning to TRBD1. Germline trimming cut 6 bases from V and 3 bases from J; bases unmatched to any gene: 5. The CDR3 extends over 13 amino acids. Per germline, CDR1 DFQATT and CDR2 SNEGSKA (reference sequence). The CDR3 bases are TGCAGTGCCGAACGGACAGGGACAGATACGCAGTATTTT. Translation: CSAERTGTDTQYF.

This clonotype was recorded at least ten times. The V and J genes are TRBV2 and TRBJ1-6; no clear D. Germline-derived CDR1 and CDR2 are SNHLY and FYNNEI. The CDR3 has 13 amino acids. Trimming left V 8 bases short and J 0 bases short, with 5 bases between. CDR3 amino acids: CASDVSYNSPLHF. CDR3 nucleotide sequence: TGTGCCAGCGACGTCTCCTATAATTCACCCCTCCACTTT.

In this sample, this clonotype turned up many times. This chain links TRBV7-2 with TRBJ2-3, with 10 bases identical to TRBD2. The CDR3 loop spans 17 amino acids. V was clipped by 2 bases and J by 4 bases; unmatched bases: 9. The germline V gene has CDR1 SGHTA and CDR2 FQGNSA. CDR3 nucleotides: TGTGCCAGCAGCTTATTAATGGTAGCGGGAGGTCCAGATACGCAGTATTTT. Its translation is CASSLLMVAGGPDTQYF.

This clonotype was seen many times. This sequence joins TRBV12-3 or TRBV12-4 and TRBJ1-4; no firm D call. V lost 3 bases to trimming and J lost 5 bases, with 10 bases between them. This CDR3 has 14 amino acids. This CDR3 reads CASSFMTGNEKLFF. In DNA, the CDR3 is TGTGCCAGCAGTTTCATGACGGGCAATGAAAAACTGTTTTTT.

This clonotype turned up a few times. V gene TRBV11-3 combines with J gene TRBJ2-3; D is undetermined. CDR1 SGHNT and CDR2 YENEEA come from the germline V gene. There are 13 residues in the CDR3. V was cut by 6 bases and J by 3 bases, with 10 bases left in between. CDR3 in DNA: TGTGCCAGCAGGGGCGGAGTAACAGATACGCAGTATTTT. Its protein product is CASRGGVTDTQYF.

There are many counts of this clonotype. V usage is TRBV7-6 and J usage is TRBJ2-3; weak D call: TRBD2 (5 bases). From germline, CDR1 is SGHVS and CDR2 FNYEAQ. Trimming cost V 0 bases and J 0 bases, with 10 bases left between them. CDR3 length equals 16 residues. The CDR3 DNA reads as TGTGCCAGCAGCTTAGCGGCCGGGGTGAGCACAGATACGCAGTATTTT. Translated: CASSLAAGVSTDTQYF.

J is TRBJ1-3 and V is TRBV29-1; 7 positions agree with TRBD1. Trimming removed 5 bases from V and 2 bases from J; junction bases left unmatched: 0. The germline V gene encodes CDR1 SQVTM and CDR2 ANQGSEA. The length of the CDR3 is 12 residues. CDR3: CSVTGAGNTIYF. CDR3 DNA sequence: TGCAGCGTTACAGGGGCTGGAAACACCATATATTTT. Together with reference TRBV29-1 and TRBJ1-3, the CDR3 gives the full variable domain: SAVISQKPSRDICQRGTSLTIQCQVDSQVTMMFWYRQQPGQSLTLIATANQGSEATYESGFVIDKFPISRPNLTFSTLTVSNMSPEDSSIYLCSVTGAGNTIYFGEGSWLTVV.

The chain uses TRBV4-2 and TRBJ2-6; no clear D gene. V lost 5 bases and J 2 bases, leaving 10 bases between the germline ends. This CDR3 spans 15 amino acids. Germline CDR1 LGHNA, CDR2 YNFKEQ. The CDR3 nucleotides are TGTGCCAGCAGCGATAGTAATCCTGGGGCCAACGTCCTGACTTTC. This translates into CASSDSNPGANVLTF.

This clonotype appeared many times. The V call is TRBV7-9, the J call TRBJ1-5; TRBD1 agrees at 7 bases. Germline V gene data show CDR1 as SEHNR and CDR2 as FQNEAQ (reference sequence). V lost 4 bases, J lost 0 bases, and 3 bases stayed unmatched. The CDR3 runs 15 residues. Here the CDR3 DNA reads TGTGCCAGCAGCTCGGGACAGCTTAGCAATCAGCCCCAGCATTTT. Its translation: CASSSGQLSNQPQHF.

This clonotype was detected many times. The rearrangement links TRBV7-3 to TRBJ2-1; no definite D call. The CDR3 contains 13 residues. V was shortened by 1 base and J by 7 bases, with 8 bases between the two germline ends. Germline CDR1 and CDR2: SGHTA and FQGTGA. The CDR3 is CASSLIPPNEQFF. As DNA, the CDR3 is TGTGCCAGCAGCTTAATCCCCCCGAATGAGCAGTTCTTC.

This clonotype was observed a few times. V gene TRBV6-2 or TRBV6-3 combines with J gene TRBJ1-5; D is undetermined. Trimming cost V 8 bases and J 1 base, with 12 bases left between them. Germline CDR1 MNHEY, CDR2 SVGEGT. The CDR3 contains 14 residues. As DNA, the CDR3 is TGTGCCAGCGCCTGGGAATCGAGCAATCAGCCCCAGCATTTT. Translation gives CASAWESSNQPQHF.

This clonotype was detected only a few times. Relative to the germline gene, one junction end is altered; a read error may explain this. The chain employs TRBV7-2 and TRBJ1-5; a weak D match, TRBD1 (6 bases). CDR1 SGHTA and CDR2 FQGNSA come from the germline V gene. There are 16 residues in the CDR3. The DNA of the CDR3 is TGTGCCAGCAGATTAGCGGGCCAGGGGACTAATCAGCCCCAGCATTTT. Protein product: CASRLAGQGTNQPQHF.

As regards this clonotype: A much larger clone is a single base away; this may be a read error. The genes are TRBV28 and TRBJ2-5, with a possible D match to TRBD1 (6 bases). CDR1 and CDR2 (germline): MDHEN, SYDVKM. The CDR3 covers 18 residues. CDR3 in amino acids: CASSLTRFPQGPQETPYF. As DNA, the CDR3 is TGTGCCAGCAGTTTAACCCGATTTCCCCAGGGGCCTCAAGAGACCCCGTACTTC.

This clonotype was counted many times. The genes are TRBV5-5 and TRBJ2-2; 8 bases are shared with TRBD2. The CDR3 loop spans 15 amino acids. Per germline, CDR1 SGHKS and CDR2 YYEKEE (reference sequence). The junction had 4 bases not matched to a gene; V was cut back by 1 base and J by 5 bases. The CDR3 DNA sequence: TGTGCCAGCAGCTTGACTAGCGGAGGGACCGGGGAGCTGTTTTTT. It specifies CASSLTSGGTGELFF.

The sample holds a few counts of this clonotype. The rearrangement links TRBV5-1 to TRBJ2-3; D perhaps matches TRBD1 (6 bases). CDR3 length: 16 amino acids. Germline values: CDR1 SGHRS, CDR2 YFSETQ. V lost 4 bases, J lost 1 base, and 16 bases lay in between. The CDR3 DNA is TGCGCCAGCAGCAGCCAGGGGTTCTTGGGCACAGATACGCAGTATTTT. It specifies CASSSQGFLGTDTQYF.

The CDR3 is CASSYTGGSRNEQFF. The CDR3, as DNA: TGTGCCAGCAGTTACACCGGCGGGAGCAGGAATGAGCAGTTCTTC. The genes are TRBV6-5 and TRBJ2-1, with 7 nucleotides matching TRBD2. Trimming cost V 2 bases and J 7 bases; bases outside gene matches: 8. CDR1 is MNHEY and CDR2 is SVGAGI in the germline V gene. The CDR3 spans 15 residues.

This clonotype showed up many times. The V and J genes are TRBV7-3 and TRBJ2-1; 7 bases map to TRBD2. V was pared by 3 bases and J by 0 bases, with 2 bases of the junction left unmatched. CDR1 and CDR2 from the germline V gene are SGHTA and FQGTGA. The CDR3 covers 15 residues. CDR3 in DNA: TGTGCCAGCAGCTTCGGGGGGAGCTCCTACAATGAGCAGTTCTTC. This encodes CASSFGGSSYNEQFF.

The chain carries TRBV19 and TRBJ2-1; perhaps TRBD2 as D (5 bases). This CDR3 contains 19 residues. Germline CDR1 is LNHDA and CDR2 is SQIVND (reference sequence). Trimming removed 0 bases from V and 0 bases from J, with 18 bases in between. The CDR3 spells CASSIDRGGLLSSYNEQFF. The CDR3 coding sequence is TGTGCCAGTAGTATAGATCGAGGAGGTTTGTTGAGCTCCTACAATGAGCAGTTCTTC.